The 20 T cell receptor beta chains listed next were all sequenced from one sample in a study of CD8 T cells in Susac syndrome. A quantity of about 0.5 to 1 ug RNA underwent reverse transcription using random hexamers. TCRdb independently ran MiXCR on the immunoSEQ multiplex PCR reads; one entry per CDR3 protein. The repertoire consists of approximately 100,000 distinct CDR3 sequences, with about 90% occurring once and the leading ten covering 0.11% to 0.15%. The sequenced sample was CD4+ T cells from PBMCs. The receptors shown here come from a human donor in good health.

This chain joins TRBV5-8 and TRBJ2-7; a possible D gene is TRBD1 (6 bases). Germline loops: CDR1 SGHTS, CDR2 YDEGEE. Between the trimmed V and J ends, which lost 2 bases and 4 bases, there was a span of 13 bases. The CDR3 runs 14 residues. The CDR3 region is CASSFGTGQYEQYF. The DNA of the CDR3 is TGTGCCAGCAGCTTCGGAACAGGGCAGTACGAGCAGTACTTC.

V gene TRBV20-1 combines with J gene TRBJ2-5, with TRBD2 identical over 10 bases. V lost 6 bases, J lost 5 bases, and 9 bases stayed unmatched. Germline V gene lookup returns CDR1 DFQATT and CDR2 SNEGSKA (reference sequence). The CDR3 spans 14 residues. The CDR3, as DNA: TGCAGTGCCACGGGACTAGCGATATGGGAGACCCAGTACTTC. This translates into CSATGLAIWETQYF.

The genes are TRBV7-2 and TRBJ1-2; TRBD1 matches at 9 bases. V dropped 5 bases and J dropped 7; count of bases not matched to a gene: 14. The CDR3 extends over 16 amino acids. Germline V lookup: CDR1 SGHTA, CDR2 FQGNSA. The DNA for the CDR3 is TGTGCCAGCAGCCAAAGGGACAGGGTGGCGATCGGTGGCTACACCTTC. Its protein is CASSQRDRVAIGGYTF.

J is TRBJ2-7 and V is TRBV6-1; no clear D gene. Germline-derived CDR1 and CDR2 are MNHNS and SASEGT. The V end lost 3 bases, the J end lost 3 bases, and 9 bases lay between the germline ends. This CDR3 is built from 13 residues. The CDR3 nucleotides read TGTGCCAGCAGTGATGGGGTGGGCTACGAGCAGTACTTC. Translation: CASSDGVGYEQYF.

The genes are TRBV5-1 and TRBJ2-7; no clear D gene. The germline V gene encodes CDR1 SGHRS and CDR2 YFSETQ. Between the trimmed V and J ends, which lost 0 bases and 2 bases, there was a span of 6 bases. The CDR3 contains 13 residues. The CDR3 loop is CASSLGGTYEQYF. CDR3 DNA sequence: TGCGCCAGCAGCTTGGGGGGTACCTACGAGCAGTACTTC.

V is TRBV6-5 and J is TRBJ2-1; D is perhaps TRBD2 (5 bases). There are 12 residues in the CDR3. Germline values: CDR1 MNHEY, CDR2 SVGAGI. The ends were cut back, 6 bases at V and 10 bases at J, with 13 bases in the middle. CDR3 amino acids: CASRLGPGEQFF. The CDR3 DNA follows: TGTGCCAGCAGACTAGGGCCCGGAGAGCAGTTCTTC.

The CDR3 nucleotides are TGCAGTGCTAGTATAACTAGCGGCAATGAGCAGTTCTTC. Protein: CSASITSGNEQFF. The rearrangement uses TRBV20-1 and TRBJ2-1; 8 nucleotides match TRBD2. The CDR3 has 13 amino acids. V trimming: 3 bases; J trimming: 6 bases; junction bases outside the gene matches: 4. The germline CDR1 and CDR2 sequences are DFQATT and SNEGSKA (reference sequence).

This clonotype was found once. The CDR3 sequence is CASSLMVQSNNEQFF. The CDR3 bases are TGTGCCAGCAGTTTAATGGTACAGTCTAACAATGAGCAGTTCTTC. The V call is TRBV12-3 or TRBV12-4, the J call TRBJ2-1; D call uncertain. The CDR3 totals 15 residues. V was trimmed by 2 bases and J by 5 bases, leaving 13 bases between them.

The chain is built from TRBV3-1 and TRBJ1-6, with D unclear. This CDR3 spans 17 amino acids. The germline gives CDR1 LGHDT, CDR2 YNNKEL (reference sequence). The V gene lost 2 bases and the J gene lost 13 bases, with 24 bases spanning the gap. The CDR3: CASSQRLGPRNSTPLHF. CDR3 DNA: TGTGCCAGCAGCCAAAGGCTAGGGCCTCGGAATTCCACGCCCCTCCACTTT.

The genes are TRBV19 and TRBJ2-2, with no clear D. Trimming shortened V by 3 bases and J by 4 bases, and 9 bases separated the two germline ends. CDR3 size: 14 residues. CDR1 is LNHDA, CDR2 SQIVND, per germline (reference sequence). CDR3 loop: CASSMRDSTGELFF. DNA for the CDR3: TGTGCCAGTAGTATGCGAGATAGCACCGGGGAGCTGTTTTTT.

This chain joins TRBV7-9 and TRBJ2-3, with a possible D match to TRBD1 (5 bases). The CDR3 loop spans 14 amino acids. Germline-derived CDR1 and CDR2 are SEHNR and FQNEAQ (reference sequence). Between the trimmed V and J ends, which lost 4 bases and 6 bases, there was a span of 14 bases. CDR3: CASSSQRGYDTQYF. DNA for the CDR3: TGTGCCAGCAGCTCACAAAGGGGATACGATACGCAGTATTTT.

V gene TRBV29-1 combines with J gene TRBJ2-5; unclear D gene. The CDR3 spans 10 residues. Germline CDR1 SQVTM, CDR2 ANQGSEA. V lost 8 bases, J lost 7 bases, and 11 bases lay in between. This chain's CDR3 is CSHGWGTQYF. In DNA, the CDR3 is TGCAGCCATGGGTGGGGGACCCAGTACTTC.

V gene TRBV27 combines with J gene TRBJ1-6; D ambiguous. This CDR3 has 13 residues. Germline V gene lookup returns CDR1 MNHEY and CDR2 SMNVEV (reference sequence). V was shortened by 6 bases and J by 6 bases, with 9 bases between the two germline ends. The CDR3 region is CASSWTLNSPLHF. CDR3 coding DNA: TGTGCCAGCAGCTGGACTCTTAATTCACCCCTCCACTTT.

This chain links TRBV5-1 with TRBJ1-6; D remains ambiguous. Deletions cut 0 bases from V and 9 bases from J, with 22 bases between. Germline assignment: CDR1 SGHRS and CDR2 YFSETQ. This CDR3 has 18 residues. The CDR3 DNA reads TGCGCCAGCAGCTTGGAATGGGGAGTCGGGAGTGCGGGTTCACCCCTCCACTTT. This encodes CASSLEWGVGSAGSPLHF. The entire variable domain, with the rest obtained from reference TRBV5-1 and TRBJ1-6, is as follows: KAGVTQTPRYLIKTRGQQVTLSCSPISGHRSVSWYQQTPGQGLQFLFEYFSETQRNKGNFPGRFSGRQFSNSRSEMNVSTLELGDSALYLCASSLEWGVGSAGSPLHFGNGTRLTVT.

This clonotype was seen just once. This chain uses TRBV2 with TRBJ1-5; TRBD1 is a possible D gene (5 bases). Trimming removed 6 bases from V and 2 bases from J, with 11 bases in between. CDR3 length equals 14 residues. Per germline, CDR1 SNHLY and CDR2 FYNNEI. The CDR3 loop reads CASRDDRGNQPQHF. In nucleotides, the CDR3 is TGTGCCAGCAGGGACGACAGAGGCAATCAGCCCCAGCATTTT. Supplemented by reference TRBV2 and TRBJ1-5, the full variable domain reads EPEVTQTPSHQVTQMGQEVILRCVPISNHLYFYWYRQILGQKVEFLVSFYNNEISEKSEIFDDQFSVERPDGSNFTLKIRSTKLEDSAMYFCASRDDRGNQPQHFGDGTRLSIL.

The rearrangement uses TRBV6-5 and TRBJ1-1; weak D call: TRBD1 (6 bases). The CDR3 consists of 14 residues. Germline CDR1 reads MNHEY; CDR2 reads SVGAGI. V lost 7 bases to trimming and J lost 4 bases, with 16 bases between them. The CDR3 region has the DNA TGTGCCAGCACCCTAAACAGGGCCGCCACTGAAGCTTTCTTT. Amino acids: CASTLNRAATEAFF.

This clonotype was seen a single time. V is TRBV4-3 and J is TRBJ1-4; tentatively, D is TRBD1 (5 bases). CDR1 and CDR2 from the germline V gene are LGHNA and YSLEER. Trimming removed 4 bases at V and 5 bases at J, with 14 bases between. This CDR3 comprises 15 residues. The chain's CDR3 is CASSRQGLTNEKLFF. Here the CDR3 DNA reads TGCGCCAGCAGCCGCCAGGGTCTGACGAATGAAAAACTGTTTTTT.

The V gene is TRBV18, the J gene TRBJ1-1, with TRBD1 matching 7 bases. J gave up 4 bases and V 1 base, and 3 bases lay outside the gene matches. The CDR3 is 14 residues long. Looked up from germline, CDR1 is KGHSH and CDR2 is LQKENI. The CDR3 reads CASSPQQGTTEAFF. The CDR3 nucleotides are TGTGCCAGCTCACCACAACAGGGGACCACTGAAGCTTTCTTT.

The V call is TRBV19, the J call TRBJ2-5, with D tentatively TRBD1 (5 bases). V was trimmed by 5 bases and J by 1 base, leaving 20 bases between them. In germline, CDR1 is LNHDA, CDR2 SQIVND (reference sequence). The length of the CDR3 is 17 residues. CDR3 sequence reads: CASSAARFGHIQETQYF. The CDR3 DNA reads TGTGCCAGTAGTGCCGCTCGATTCGGACACATCCAAGAGACCCAGTACTTC.

The rearrangement links TRBV18 to TRBJ1-2; tentative D call: TRBD1 (5 bases). Germline CDR1 and CDR2: KGHSH and LQKENI. There are 13 residues in the CDR3. Trimming pared 3 bases from V and 2 bases from J, leaving 7 bases between. Here the CDR3 reads CASSPQGNYGYTF. Written as DNA, the CDR3 is TGTGCCAGCTCACCTCAGGGAAACTATGGCTACACCTTC.